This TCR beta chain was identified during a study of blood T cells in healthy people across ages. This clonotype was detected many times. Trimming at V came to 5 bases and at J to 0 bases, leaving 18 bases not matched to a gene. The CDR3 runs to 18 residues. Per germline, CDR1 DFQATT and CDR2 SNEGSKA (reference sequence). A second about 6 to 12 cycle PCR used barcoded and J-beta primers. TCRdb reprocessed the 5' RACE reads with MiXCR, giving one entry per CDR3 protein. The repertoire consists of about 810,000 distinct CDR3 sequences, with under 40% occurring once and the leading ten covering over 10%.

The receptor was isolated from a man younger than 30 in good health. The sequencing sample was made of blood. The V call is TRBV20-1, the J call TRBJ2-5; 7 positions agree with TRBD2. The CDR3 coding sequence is TGCAGTGCTGACCGTGAAGGCGGGGGTCCAAATAACCAAGAGACCCAGTACTTC. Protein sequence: CSADREGGGPNNQETQYF.